The subject of this entry is one TCR beta chain. The data stem from a study of CD8 T cells in Susac syndrome. V shed 6 bases and J 2 bases; nucleotides not matched to a gene: 5. Germline V CDR1 and CDR2: LNHDA, SQIVND (reference sequence). CDR3 length: 14 amino acids. The T cells that were sequenced for TCR beta were CD8+ and CD4+ cells from blood. The multiple sclerosis controls consisted of treatment-naive patients with relapsing-remitting disease, either stable or active. Negative isolation yielded CD4+ and CD8+ T cells, and FACS enriched TEMRA cells. Reverse transcription of roughly 0.5 to 1 ug RNA used random hexamers. Amplification of TCR beta CDR3 by immunoSEQ multiplex PCR spanned 54 Vbeta and 13 Jbeta. Each CDR3 protein is one row after TCRdb ran MiXCR on the immunoSEQ multiplex PCR reads. Of under 250,000 distinct CDR3 sequences listed, around 93% are singletons.

V is TRBV19 and J is TRBJ2-7; 9 bases agree with TRBD2. The sample comprised CD4+ T cells from PBMCs. The clonotype was recovered from a human donor with multiple sclerosis. In DNA, the CDR3 is TGTGCCAGTAGCTCAGAGCGGGGGGCCTACGAGCAGTACTTC. Residues: CASSSERGAYEQYF.